These T cell receptor beta chains were read from a single sample in a study of technical replicates of blood from a handful of donors. The repertoire was sequenced with immunoSEQ multiplex PCR; TCRdb's copy has only in-frame clones and lacks some. Among 65,000 to 80,000 clones, over 95% were seen once, and the ten largest hold less than 0.25%. The sequenced material came from T cells isolated from PBMCs. These receptors all come from a human donor in good health. CDR3s include the opening cysteine and the closing phenylalanine or tryptophan. Clone size is not always given. Where it is, it says once, few, many or a class for expanded clones.

TRBJ2-7	-	TRBV4-3	CASSPVHSLPYEQYF
TRBJ1-2	once	TRBV7-9	CASSPGGIGYTF
TRBJ2-3	-	TRBV7-2	CASRATGNTDTQYF
TRBJ2-1	-	TRBV11-3	CASSPTIGLNEQFF
TRBJ2-5	-	TRBV11-3	CASSLGGDQETQYF
TRBJ2-6	-	TRBV15	CATSRDPGSGANVLTF
TRBJ2-5	-	TRBV27	CASSIGTEETQYF
TRBJ1-1	-	TRBV9	CASSGDSYTEAFF
TRBJ1-1	-	TRBV7-3	CASSLGPHLNTEAFF
TRBJ2-7	-	TRBV4-3	CASSLGQGYEQYF
TRBJ1-1	-	TRBV14	CASSQDSGLMNTEAFF
TRBJ2-4	-	TRBV5-1	CASSLESSVVNIQYF
TRBJ2-1	once	TRBV4-3	CASSQGASGYNEQFF
TRBJ1-2	-	TRBV6-5	CASSGRGGYTF
TRBJ1-4	-	TRBV7-9	CASSFYPSNEKLFF
TRBJ2-1	-	TRBV7-6	CASSLAYPWAGIDNEQFF
TRBJ1-2	-	TRBV5-6	CASSLRTGAPTNYGYTF
TRBJ2-4	-	TRBV5-4	CASSSWSEVVAKNIQYF
TRBJ1-2	-	TRBV6-6	CASTPRGQGYGYTF
TRBJ2-5	-	TRBV19	CASSITTGQETQYF
TRBJ2-7	-	TRBV20-1	CSASDSHEQYF
TRBJ2-7	-	TRBV5-1	CASSLVGGGDEQYF
TRBJ1-5	-	TRBV19	CASSPGQGSQPQHF
TRBJ1-2	-	TRBV28	CASRDLGQGFGYTF
TRBJ2-2	-	TRBV9	CASSVRSTGPNTGELFF
TRBJ1-1	-	TRBV5-1	CASRTDSTDTEAFF
TRBJ1-1	-	TRBV9	CASSVTGGNTEAFF
TRBJ2-1	-	TRBV5-1	CASSLVEKNEQFF
TRBJ2-5	-	TRBV9	CASSSSGRYMGSETQYF
TRBJ1-2	-	TRBV28	CASSEGARGYTF
TRBJ2-7	once	TRBV7-2	CASSFRGGNYEQYF
TRBJ1-1	-	TRBV4-3	CASSLRAPGQVFNTEAFF
TRBJ2-3	-	TRBV9	CASSDGLATDTQYF
TRBJ1-2	-	TRBV7-6	CASSPGQGYGYTF
TRBJ2-1	-	TRBV9	CASSVVGGASYNEQFF
TRBJ2-3	-	TRBV7-9	CASSLGAYSGRGGTQYF
TRBJ1-4	-	TRBV7-2	CASSSYRGQLFF
TRBJ2-1	-	TRBV7-6	CASSGGLDNEQFF
TRBJ1-1	-	TRBV4-2	CASSQRAEAFF
TRBJ1-4	-	TRBV4-1	CASSQDTGNEKLFF
TRBJ1-1	-	TRBV6-5	CASRDNLNTEAFF
TRBJ2-7	-	TRBV7-7	CASSLGAGRDYEQYF
TRBJ2-7	-	TRBV4-1	CASSQVDSLRYEQYF
TRBJ2-3	-	TRBV9	CASSVVPQREIDTQYF